Shown below are 27 T cell receptor beta chains from a single sample sequenced in a study of post-analysis software for immune sequencing data. Study conclusions and caveats: In patients, roughly 5 TRBV segments were more frequent than in controls, with TRBV5-6, TRBV5-1 and TRBV20-1 among them.

No antigen has been assigned to these receptors. The TCR beta cDNA libraries contained unique molecular identifiers. TCRdb passed the PCR reads through MiXCR, listing each CDR3 protein once. This sample yields hundreds of thousands of distinct CDR3 sequences, of which approximately 53% are seen a single time; approximately 4.5% belongs to the top ten. What was sequenced was blood. These receptors all stem from a girl under 18 with multiple sclerosis.

The CDR3 nucleotides read TGTGCCAGCAGTCCCAATCGGGAAGAGACCCAGTACTTC. This encodes CASSPNREETQYF. The rearrangement joins TRBV27 to TRBJ2-5; D is ambiguous. V was cut by 5 bases and J by 3 bases, with 10 bases left in between. The CDR3 sequence is 13 residues long. The germline V gene has CDR1 MNHEY and CDR2 SMNVEV (reference sequence).

V and J are TRBV14 and TRBJ1-4; D not certain. The CDR3 covers 16 residues. The V gene's germline CDR1 is SGHDN and CDR2 FVKESK. Trimming removed 0 bases from V and 8 bases from J, with 16 bases in between. The CDR3 region is CASSQDTTGMGEKLFF. CDR3 nucleotides: TGTGCCAGCAGCCAAGACACAACGGGGATGGGGGAAAAACTGTTTTTT.

The table lists this clonotype with a few counts. The rearrangement uses TRBV18 and TRBJ2-7; the match to TRBD1 covers 9 bases. The CDR3 covers 14 residues. V shed 5 bases, J shed 2 bases, and the junction held 4 bases outside the gene matches. Germline assignment: CDR1 KGHSH and CDR2 LQKENI. The CDR3 loop reads CASSADRGTYEQYF. For the CDR3, the DNA is TGTGCCAGCTCAGCGGACAGGGGCACCTACGAGCAGTACTTC.

The chain carries TRBV10-3 and TRBJ2-6, with D possibly TRBD1 on 6 matching bases. V was clipped by 0 bases and J by 0 bases, with 12 bases between them. The CDR3 has 18 residues. Germline CDR1 reads ENHRY; CDR2 reads SYGVKD. The CDR3: CAISESGQPFSGANVLTF. For the CDR3, the DNA is TGTGCCATCAGTGAGTCCGGACAGCCTTTCTCTGGGGCCAACGTCCTGACTTTC.

The CDR3 nucleotides read TGTGCCAGCAGGACCGGGACAGGGGCGAGTCAGCCCCAGCATTTT. Translated: CASRTGTGASQPQHF. The chain recombines TRBV6-5 with TRBJ1-5; the match to TRBD1 covers 10 bases. Germline CDR1 is MNHEY and CDR2 is SVGAGI. This CDR3 has 15 amino acids. With V trimmed by 6 bases and J by 6 bases, 8 bases remained unmatched.

This clonotype appeared a few times. The chain has TRBV29-1 and TRBJ2-5; D unclear. The J call may be wrong; the DNA end is better matched by TRBJ2-7. CDR1 is SQVTM, CDR2 ANQGSEA, per germline. This CDR3 has 11 residues. DNA for the CDR3: TGCAGCGTTTGTGGATCATACGAGCAGTACTTC. This encodes CSVCGSYEQYF.

The chain couples TRBV7-2 to TRBJ2-1; TRBD2 aligns across 7 bases. The junction had 7 bases not matched to a gene; V was cut back by 5 bases and J by 3 bases. This CDR3 is 15 amino acids long. The germline V gene has CDR1 SGHTA and CDR2 FQGNSA. The CDR3 reads CASSQNGGGYNEQFF. The CDR3 DNA reads as TGTGCCAGCAGCCAAAACGGCGGGGGCTACAATGAGCAGTTCTTC.

The J gene is TRBJ2-5, the V gene TRBV10-3, with TRBD1 matching over 11 bases. The DNA end is more similar to TRBJ2-7, so the J call may be wrong. This CDR3 has 13 amino acids. Germline V gene data show CDR1 as ENHRY and CDR2 as SYGVKD. The chain's CDR3 is CAIRRTGGHEQYF. CDR3 in DNA: TGTGCCATCAGGAGGACAGGGGGCCACGAGCAGTACTTC.

The chain joins TRBV29-1 to TRBJ1-5, with no clear D. CDR3 length: 15 amino acids. From germline, CDR1 is SQVTM and CDR2 ANQGSEA. The V end lost 7 bases, the J end lost 0 bases, and 16 bases lay between the germline ends. The CDR3 is CSAPRTFTSNQPQHF. CDR3 DNA sequence: TGCAGCGCGCCTCGGACCTTTACTAGCAATCAGCCCCAGCATTTT.

The chain employs TRBV4-1 and TRBJ1-2, with D maybe TRBD1 (5 bases). The CDR3 contains 14 residues. Germline-derived CDR1 and CDR2 are MGHRA and YSYEKL. Trimming took off 4 bases at V and 6 bases at J, with 15 bases between the two ends. Written as DNA, the CDR3 is TGCGCCAGCAGCCCCGTAGGGGTTTTTGATGGCTACACCTTC. It yields the protein CASSPVGVFDGYTF.

In this sample, this clonotype turned up a few times. The V and J genes are TRBV5-1 and TRBJ2-7, with 7 nucleotides matching TRBD1. V lost 0 bases to trimming and J lost 1 base; unmatched junction nucleotides: 13. This CDR3 has 18 residues. The germline V gene has CDR1 SGHRS and CDR2 YFSETQ. Here the CDR3 DNA reads TGCGCCAGCAGCTTGGGCTGGACCGGGACAGCTGTTTCCTACGAGCAGTACTTC. Protein product: CASSLGWTGTAVSYEQYF.

This clonotype was picked up a small number of times. The chain is built from TRBV20-1 and TRBJ2-3; 7 bases line up with TRBD2. Germline loops: CDR1 DFQATT, CDR2 SNEGSKA (reference sequence). This CDR3 is 14 amino acids long. V lost 6 bases, J lost 5 bases, and 11 bases stayed unmatched. The DNA of the CDR3 is TGCAGTGCCCCCAGGAGCGGGGCGGGAGATACGCAGTATTTT. Its protein product is CSAPRSGAGDTQYF.

The chain carries TRBV20-1 and TRBJ2-4; D may match TRBD1 or TRBD2 (6 bases each). The J call may not be correct, given that the DNA end is closer to TRBJ2-7. The CDR3 is 15 residues long. Per germline, CDR1 DFQATT and CDR2 SNEGSKA (reference sequence). Here the CDR3 reads CSARDWGAGGYEQYF. CDR3 nucleotide sequence: TGCAGTGCTAGAGATTGGGGGGCTGGGGGCTACGAGCAGTACTTC.

The chain links TRBV29-1 to TRBJ2-7; D is uncertain. The J call may be mistaken, given a closer DNA end match to TRBJ2-4. The germline V gene encodes CDR1 SQVTM and CDR2 ANQGSEA. The CDR3 covers 15 residues. This CDR3 is CSVVHSWGIRNIQYF. CDR3 in DNA: TGCAGCGTCGTCCACTCGTGGGGTATCAGAAACATTCAGTACTTC.

The chain is built from TRBV5-1 and TRBJ2-3; 10 nucleotides align to TRBD2. CDR3 size: 15 residues. Germline CDR1 reads SGHRS; CDR2 reads YFSETQ. Trimming at V came to 1 base and at J to 5 bases, leaving 4 bases not matched to a gene. This CDR3 reads CASSLSASGRDTQYF. Written as DNA, the CDR3 is TGCGCCAGCAGCTTGTCGGCTAGCGGGAGAGATACGCAGTATTTT.

This chain joins TRBV5-1 and TRBJ2-3; 7 nucleotides line up with TRBD2. This CDR3 contains 15 residues. The junction had 5 bases not matched to a gene; V was cut back by 0 bases and J by 4 bases. The germline V gene encodes CDR1 SGHRS and CDR2 YFSETQ. CDR3 region: CASSLEGRAPDTQYF. DNA for the CDR3: TGCGCCAGCAGCTTGGAAGGGAGGGCCCCAGATACGCAGTATTTT.

The chain uses TRBV3-1 and TRBJ2-5; the match to TRBD2 covers 8 bases. Germline CDR1 LGHDT, CDR2 YNNKEL (reference sequence). The CDR3 is 15 residues long. With 3 bases clipped from V and 4 bases from J, the junction kept 7 bases outside the gene matches. The CDR3 protein is CASSHRSGGRETQYF. The CDR3 nucleotides are TGTGCCAGCAGCCACCGCAGCGGGGGTCGAGAGACCCAGTACTTC.

This clonotype was observed a single time. This rearrangement joins TRBV11-2 to TRBJ2-1; 9 bases align to TRBD1. The CDR3 is 16 amino acids. Germline-derived CDR1 and CDR2 are SGHAT and FQNNGV. V lost 5 bases, J lost 6 bases, and 11 bases stayed unmatched. This CDR3 is CASSIPTGGGSNEQFF. The CDR3 DNA reads as TGTGCCAGCAGCATACCAACAGGGGGCGGGTCCAATGAGCAGTTCTTC.

Note on this clonotype: Mismatch with germline at one junction end may stem from a read error. The rearrangement joins TRBV5-1 to TRBJ2-1; D possibly corresponds to TRBD1 (5 bases). The germline gives CDR1 SGHRS, CDR2 YFSETQ. The CDR3 is made up of 16 amino acids. CDR3 nucleotides: TGCGCCAGCAGCTTGGTCCCCACAGGAACCTACAATGAGCAGCTCTTC. Residues: CASSLVPTGTYNEQLF.

This rearrangement joins TRBV7-2 to TRBJ2-7; 7 bases are shared with TRBD2. This CDR3 comprises 13 residues. CDR1 SGHTA and CDR2 FQGNSA come from the germline V gene. The J segment lost 4 bases and the V segment lost 2 bases, leaving 2 bases of the junction unmatched. In DNA form, the CDR3 reads TGTGCCAGCAGCTTATTCGGGGGGTACGAGCAGTACTTC. Translated, it gives CASSLFGGYEQYF.

This chain links TRBV7-8 with TRBJ1-5; possibly TRBD1 for D (6 bases). The V end was cut by 5 bases, the J end by 0 bases, with 26 bases between. The CDR3 extends over 20 amino acids. CDR1 and CDR2 from the germline V gene are SGHVS and FQNEAQ. CDR3 region: CASSPGLGGRQQNSNQPQHF. As DNA, the CDR3 is TGTGCCAGCAGCCCAGGACTAGGGGGACGTCAACAAAATAGCAATCAGCCCCAGCATTTT. Supplemented by reference TRBV7-8 and TRBJ1-5, the full variable domain reads GAGVSQSPRYKVAKRGQDVALRCDPISGHVSLFWYQQALGQGPEFLTYFQNEAQLDKSGLPSDRFFAERPEGSVSTLKIQRTQQEDSAVYLCASSPGLGGRQQNSNQPQHFGDGTRLSIL.

The V call is TRBV6-5, the J call TRBJ1-2; 8 bases map to TRBD1. CDR1 is MNHEY and CDR2 is SVGAGI in the germline V gene. CDR3 length equals 14 residues. Trimming cost V 7 bases and J 4 bases; bases outside gene matches: 8. The CDR3 here is CASTDRGQGYGYTF. The CDR3 region has the DNA TGTGCCAGCACCGACCGCGGACAGGGCTATGGCTACACCTTC.

The sample holds a few counts of this clonotype. This chain connects TRBV4-1 to TRBJ1-2; D may be TRBD1 (6 bases). Germline lookup yields CDR1 MGHRA and CDR2 YSYEKL. CDR3 length: 15 residues. The ends were cut back, 4 bases at V and 4 bases at J, with 16 bases in the middle. CDR3 protein: CASSPPPAGAYGYTF. The CDR3 DNA reads TGCGCCAGCAGCCCCCCCCCGGCAGGGGCCTATGGCTACACCTTC.

This chain uses TRBV27 with TRBJ2-3, with 10 bases lining up with TRBD2. Trimming removed 8 bases from V and 3 bases from J; junction bases left unmatched: 23. Germline CDR1 is MNHEY and CDR2 is SMNVEV (reference sequence). The CDR3 is 20 residues long. The CDR3 DNA sequence: TGTGCCAGCCGACGAGTAGTACCATCGGCTAGCGGGAGCAGGACAGATACGCAGTATTTT. Its protein product is CASRRVVPSASGSRTDTQYF.

The gene calls are TRBV5-1 and TRBJ1-1; D gene unclear. The CDR3 runs 11 residues. Germline-derived CDR1 and CDR2 are SGHRS and YFSETQ. Trimming stripped 5 bases from V and 4 bases from J, with 6 bases between. The CDR3 bases are TGCGCCAGCAGAACTTCCACTGAAGCTTTCTTT. It is translated as CASRTSTEAFF.

J is TRBJ2-5 and V is TRBV7-9, with 11 bases matching TRBD1. Judging by the DNA end, TRBJ2-7 fits better; the J call may be wrong. This CDR3 is built from 16 residues. Germline CDR1 is SEHNR and CDR2 is FQNEAQ (reference sequence). CDR3 amino acids: CASSLPLGQGANEQYF. In DNA, the CDR3 is TGTGCCAGCAGCCTCCCACTCGGACAGGGGGCCAACGAGCAGTACTTC.

This clonotype showed up just a few times. The chain has TRBV5-1 and TRBJ2-7; 12 bases match TRBD1. The J call could be wrong; TRBJ2-5 is a better fit for the DNA end. Germline loops: CDR1 SGHRS, CDR2 YFSETQ. The CDR3 has 15 residues. The chain's CDR3 is CASSSPGTGGETQYF. The DNA of the CDR3 is TGCGCCAGCAGCTCCCCCGGGACAGGGGGCGAGACCCAGTACTTC.